This T cell receptor beta chain was identified during a study of blood T cell repertoires in COVID-19. Trimming pared 1 base from V and 3 bases from J, leaving 12 bases between. The germline V gene encodes CDR1 SGHRS and CDR2 YFSETQ. The CDR3 loop spans 15 amino acids. In the original analysis: Amplification from reference gene primers served as the basis for estimated nucleated cell counts. Sequencing was performed with immunoSEQ multiplex PCR; in TCRdb, only in-frame clones are kept and a portion is missing. The DNA was the basis for D and trimming; V, J and clone size are from that table. The sample includes 200,000 to 250,000 clones, 86% seen only once; the top ten take 2% to 2.5%.

The gene calls are TRBV5-1 and TRBJ2-3, with TRBD1 as a possible D gene (7 bases). What was sequenced was peripheral blood. This clonotype was sampled from a man aged 25 to 45 who had recovered from COVID-19. In nucleotides, the CDR3 is TGCGCCAGCAGCTTGAGGCCAGGGGGGACAGATACGCAGTATTTT. Its protein is CASSLRPGGTDTQYF.